This T cell receptor (beta chain) was found in a study of T-cell memory formation after mild COVID-19. Study-level findings and limits: Pre-infection memory held some responding clones, suggesting pre-existing cross-reactive T cells responded. For contracting clones, CD4+ ones sat mainly in CM and EM, CD8+ in EMRA.

Libraries for TCRalpha and TCRbeta carried sample barcodes and unique molecular identifiers via 5'RACE. In TCRdb, the 5' RACE reads were re-called with MiXCR into one record per CDR3 protein. The sample lists about 180,000 distinct CDR3 sequences; approximately 17% were seen once. CDR1 SGHRS and CDR2 YFSETQ come from the germline V gene. CDR3 size: 13 residues. Unmatched junction bases numbered 6, after V lost 6 bases and J lost 6 bases. In the case of this clonotype: Its antigen is undetermined.

The TCR comes from a man younger than 30 who had mild COVID-19 (a few samples of this study predate the infection). Cell type and time point are not known. The chain links TRBV5-1 to TRBJ2-3; TRBD2 aligns across 8 bases. Sequenced input: PBMCs or a T cell subset sorted from them (not recorded which). The CDR3 protein is CASNLAGGDTQYF. CDR3 DNA: TGCGCCAGCAACCTAGCGGGCGGGGATACGCAGTATTTT. The full variable domain, its missing parts supplied by reference TRBV5-1 and TRBJ2-3, is KAGVTQTPRYLIKTRGQQVTLSCSPISGHRSVSWYQQTPGQGLQFLFEYFSETQRNKGNFPGRFSGRQFSNSRSEMNVSTLELGDSALYLCASNLAGGDTQYFGPGTRLTVL.